This TCR beta chain is from a study of OX40 agonist ivuxolimab in advanced cancers. Whole-study findings and limits: Mean expanded clone counts were higher in CD8+ than CD4+ T cells.

The V and J ends lost 2 bases and 0 bases respectively, with 3 bases between them. The CDR3 is made up of 14 amino acids. Germline CDR1 and CDR2: SGDLS and YYNGEE. This clone was counted once. Its antigen is still unknown. Sequencing used immunoSEQ multiplex PCR; TCRdb keeps in-frame clones, though not all of them. The sample comprises fewer than 45,000 clones, approximately 80% of which are singletons, and nearly 7% rests with the top ten. This receptor was taken from an adult with an advanced solid tumor such as melanoma, head and neck, liver or kidney cancer. The gene calls are TRBV9 and TRBJ2-6; D uncertain. The sample here was CD4+ or CD8+ T cells sorted from blood, taken in a trial of the OX40 agonist ivuxolimab. As DNA, the CDR3 is TGTGCCAGCAGCGTCGACTCTGGGGCCAACGTCCTGACTTTC. Residues: CASSVDSGANVLTF. The entire variable domain, with the rest obtained from reference TRBV9 and TRBJ2-6, is as follows: DSGVTQTPKHLITATGQRVTLRCSPRSGDLSVYWYQQSLDQGLQFLIQYYNGEERAKGNILERFSAQQFPDLHSELNLSSLELGDSALYFCASSVDSGANVLTFGAGSRLTVL.